The clone carrying this T cell receptor beta chain was observed a few times. What it binds is unknown. These data come from a study of T cell repertoires in cytomegalovirus infection. TCRdb analysed the reads with MiXCR anew, one entry per CDR3 protein. The table lists roughly 87,000 distinct CDR3 sequences, 25% to 35% of them singletons. Trimming took off 3 bases at V and 5 bases at J, with 19 bases between the two ends. The CDR3 is 16 amino acids. General study points: Within the response measured ex vivo, HLA-C-restricted CMV-specific TCR beta clonotypes were dominant. The cumulative frequency of public TCR beta families identified carriers of CMV plus the relevant HLA.

This sequence was found in a human donor in good health (CMV status not recorded). Some clones in this sample may be carry-over from other donors' samples. V usage is TRBV12-3 or TRBV12-4 and J usage is TRBJ1-2; tentative D call: TRBD1 (5 bases). Source: CD8+ T cells from cultured PBMCs, taken from culture after CMV antigen stimulation. The CDR3 DNA sequence: TGTGCCAGCAGTTTTGTAAGGGGTACCAACCTTTATGGCTACACCTTC. Its translation is CASSFVRGTNLYGYTF.